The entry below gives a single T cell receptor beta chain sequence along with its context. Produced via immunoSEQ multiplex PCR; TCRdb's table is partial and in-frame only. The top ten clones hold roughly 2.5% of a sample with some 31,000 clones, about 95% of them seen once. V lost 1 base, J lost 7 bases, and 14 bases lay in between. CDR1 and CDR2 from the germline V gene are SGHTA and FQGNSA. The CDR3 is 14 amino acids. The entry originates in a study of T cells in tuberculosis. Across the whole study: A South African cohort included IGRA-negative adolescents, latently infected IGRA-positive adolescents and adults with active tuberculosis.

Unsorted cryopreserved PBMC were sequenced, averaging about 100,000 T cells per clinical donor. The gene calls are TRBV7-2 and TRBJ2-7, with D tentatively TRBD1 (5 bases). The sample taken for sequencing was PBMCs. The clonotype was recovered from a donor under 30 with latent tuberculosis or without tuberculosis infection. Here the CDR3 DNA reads TGTGCCAGCAGCTTAGTAGCAGGGAAGGGGGAGCAGTACTTC. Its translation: CASSLVAGKGEQYF.